The source of this TCR beta chain is a study of blood T cell repertoires in COVID-19. Measured with immunoSEQ multiplex PCR; TCRdb has only the in-frame clones, and not every one. The table records 160,000 or so clones, 85% of them present only once. Followed longitudinally, the Seattle patients had been enrolled during active infection. The CDR3 length is 16 residues. Trimming took 2 bases from V and 1 from J; bases not matched to a gene: 4. Germline V CDR1 and CDR2: LGHDT, YNNKEL (reference sequence). The V and J genes are TRBV3-1 (or the pseudogene TRBV3-2) and TRBJ2-3; 9 nucleotides line up with TRBD1. This sequence was found in a woman between 50 and 59 years old with COVID-19, enrolled during active disease. Material: peripheral blood. In DNA form, the CDR3 reads TGTGCCAGCAGCCAACCTACAGGGGGCGGCACAGATACGCAGTATTTT. This sequence encodes CASSQPTGGGTDTQYF.